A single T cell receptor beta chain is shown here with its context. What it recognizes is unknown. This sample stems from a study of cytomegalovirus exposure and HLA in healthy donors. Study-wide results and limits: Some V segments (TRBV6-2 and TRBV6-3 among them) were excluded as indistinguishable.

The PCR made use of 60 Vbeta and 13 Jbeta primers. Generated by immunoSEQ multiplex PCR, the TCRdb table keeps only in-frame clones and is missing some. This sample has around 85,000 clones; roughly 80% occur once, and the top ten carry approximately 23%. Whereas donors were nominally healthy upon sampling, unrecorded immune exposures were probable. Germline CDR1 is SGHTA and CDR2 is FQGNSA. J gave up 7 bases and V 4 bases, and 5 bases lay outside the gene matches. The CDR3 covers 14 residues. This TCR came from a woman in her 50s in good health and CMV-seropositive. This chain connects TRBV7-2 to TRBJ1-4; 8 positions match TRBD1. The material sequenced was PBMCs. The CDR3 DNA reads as TGTGCCAGCAGCTCTGACAGGGGAGGTGAAAAACTGTTTTTT. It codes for CASSSDRGGEKLFF.